Listed here are 13 T cell receptor beta chains from one sample, sequenced in a study of PD-1 blockade in classical Hodgkin lymphoma. Clones were read by immunoSEQ multiplex PCR, and TCRdb kept only the in-frame ones, dropping some. In the table there are around 60,000 clones, roughly nine tenths of which are singletons. Noted time point: cycle 4 day 1 (C4D1), after more than 5 weeks of nivolumab. Every patient relapsed after autologous stem cell transplantation, and brentuximab vedotin exposure varied. The sample was peripheral blood mononuclear cells (PBMCs), taken before the fourth cycle of nivolumab. These receptors all stem from a human donor with classical Hodgkin lymphoma.

The V call is TRBV7-8, the J call TRBJ1-1; D is unresolved. This CDR3 has 15 residues. The V end lost 1 base, the J end lost 10 bases, and 19 bases lay between the germline ends. Germline assignment: CDR1 SGHVS and CDR2 FQNEAQ. The CDR3 region is CASSLEGSLASGAFF. As DNA, the CDR3 is TGTGCCAGCAGCTTAGAAGGTTCCCTAGCCTCGGGAGCTTTCTTT.

The chain joins TRBV7-2 to TRBJ2-7; D assignment may be TRBD1 or TRBD2 (5 bases each). Trimming pared 3 bases from V and 2 bases from J, leaving 14 bases between. This CDR3 has 15 residues. Germline V gene sequence: CDR1 SGHTA, CDR2 FQGNSA. The CDR3 coding sequence is TGTGCCAGCAGCTTTGGACCGGGACGGGCCTACGAGCAGTACTTC. Protein sequence: CASSFGPGRAYEQYF.

The chain is built from TRBV30 and TRBJ2-7; possible D gene TRBD2, 6 bases. CDR1 is GTSNPN, CDR2 SVGIG, per germline (reference sequence). V was shortened by 2 bases and J by 12 bases, with 23 bases between the two germline ends. CDR3 length: 14 amino acids. Here the CDR3 reads CAWSPAAGPPFPYF. CDR3 sequence (DNA): TGTGCCTGGAGTCCCGCCGCGGGACCCCCGTTTCCGTACTTC. Variable domain in full (rest from reference TRBV30 and TRBJ2-7): SQTIHQWPATLVQPVGSPLSLECTVEGTSNPNLYWYRQAAGRGLQLLFYSVGIGQISSEVPQNLSASRPQDRQFILSSKKLLLSDSGFYLCAWSPAAGPPFPYFGPGTRLTVT.

The V call is TRBV6-1, the J call TRBJ2-7; no clear D gene. Trimming stripped 0 bases from V and 8 bases from J, with 17 bases between. This CDR3 has 15 residues. CDR1 MNHNS and CDR2 SASEGT come from the germline V gene. For the CDR3, the DNA is TGTGCCAGCAGTGAAGCGATTGTAGCCCAAAGTAAGCAGTACTTC. Translated: CASSEAIVAQSKQYF.

This chain links TRBV28 with TRBJ2-7, with 8 bases aligning to TRBD2. This CDR3 has 14 amino acids. Looked up from germline, CDR1 is MDHEN and CDR2 is SYDVKM. V was clipped by 7 bases and J by 3 bases; unmatched bases: 8. The CDR3 DNA is TGTGCCAGCACGGGACTAGTCGGGAACTACGAGCAGTACTTC. Translating gives CASTGLVGNYEQYF.

The CDR3 nucleotides read TGTGCCACCGGGACTAGCGGTGCCAATGAGCAGTTCTTC. Its protein is CATGTSGANEQFF. The J gene is TRBJ2-1, the V gene TRBV10-3, with 11 bases that match TRBD2. Trimming took 10 bases from V and 6 from J; bases not matched to a gene: 5. This CDR3 has 13 amino acids. Germline-derived CDR1 and CDR2 are ENHRY and SYGVKD.

The gene calls are TRBV19 and TRBJ2-4; no reliable D call. Germline CDR1 LNHDA, CDR2 SQIVND (reference sequence). V was pared by 5 bases and J by 2 bases, with 7 bases between. This CDR3 has 13 residues. The CDR3 DNA sequence: TGTGCCAGTAGTGAGTTATCCAAAAACATTCAGTACTTC. This encodes CASSELSKNIQYF.

The V and J genes are TRBV5-4 and TRBJ2-3, with 9 bases matching TRBD2. Trimming at V came to 4 bases and at J to 8 bases, leaving 14 bases not matched to a gene. CDR1 SGHNT and CDR2 YYREEE come from the germline V gene (reference sequence). The CDR3 totals 16 residues. The CDR3 reads CASSLNLAGVTRTQYF. CDR3 in DNA: TGTGCCAGCAGCCTAAATTTAGCGGGAGTTACCCGTACGCAGTATTTT.

The chain combines TRBV10-3 with TRBJ2-7, with 14 bases matching TRBD2. After removal of 5 bases from V and 3 bases from J, the junction contained 9 bases not matched to a gene. The CDR3 sequence is 17 residues long. Per the germline V gene, CDR1 is ENHRY and CDR2 is SYGVKD. Written as DNA, the CDR3 is TGTGCCATCAGTACCGGGACTAGCGGGAGTCATGGCTACGAGCAGTACTTC. Protein: CAISTGTSGSHGYEQYF.

This chain links TRBV19 with TRBJ2-1, with 9 bases that match TRBD1. The CDR3 sequence is 20 residues long. V shed 0 bases and J 3 bases; nucleotides not matched to a gene: 15. Germline-derived CDR1 and CDR2 are LNHDA and SQIVND (reference sequence). The CDR3 bases are TGTGCCAGTAGTATAGATGTTTCGACAGGGGGTAGTGCAATCTACAATGAGCAGTTCTTC. Protein product: CASSIDVSTGGSAIYNEQFF.

V gene TRBV10-3 combines with J gene TRBJ2-3, with D unclear. Trimming removed 3 bases at V and 6 bases at J, with 4 bases between. Germline values: CDR1 ENHRY, CDR2 SYGVKD. The CDR3 totals 11 residues. The CDR3 loop reads CAISDWDTQYF. CDR3 nucleotides: TGTGCCATCAGTGATTGGGATACGCAGTATTTT.

The chain is built from TRBV7-2 and TRBJ1-4; 7 nucleotides agree with TRBD1. J lost 4 bases, V lost 10 bases, and 6 bases had no gene match. Germline V lookup: CDR1 SGHTA, CDR2 FQGNSA. The CDR3 spans 13 residues. The CDR3 sequence is CATRGMVNEKLFF. The CDR3 region has the DNA TGTGCCACCAGGGGGATGGTTAATGAAAAACTGTTTTTT.

The J gene is TRBJ2-5, the V gene TRBV9, with 7 bases identical to TRBD2. V lost 1 base and J lost 5; bases outside the gene matches: 5. The CDR3 has 14 residues. The germline V gene encodes CDR1 SGDLS and CDR2 YYNGEE. CDR3 nucleotides: TGTGCCAGCAGCGTAAACCGGCGGGGGGAGACCCAGTACTTC. Translating gives CASSVNRRGETQYF.